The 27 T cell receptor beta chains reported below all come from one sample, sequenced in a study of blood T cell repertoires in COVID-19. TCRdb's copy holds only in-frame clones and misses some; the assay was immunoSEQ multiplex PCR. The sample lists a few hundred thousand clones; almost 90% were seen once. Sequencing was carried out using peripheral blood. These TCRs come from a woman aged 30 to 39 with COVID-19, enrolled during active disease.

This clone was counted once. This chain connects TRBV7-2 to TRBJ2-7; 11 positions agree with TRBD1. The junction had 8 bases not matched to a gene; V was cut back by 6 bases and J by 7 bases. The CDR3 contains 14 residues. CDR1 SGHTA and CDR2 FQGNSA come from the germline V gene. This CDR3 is CASRQWDRGGEQYF. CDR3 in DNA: TGTGCCAGCAGACAATGGGACAGGGGGGGAGAGCAGTACTTC.

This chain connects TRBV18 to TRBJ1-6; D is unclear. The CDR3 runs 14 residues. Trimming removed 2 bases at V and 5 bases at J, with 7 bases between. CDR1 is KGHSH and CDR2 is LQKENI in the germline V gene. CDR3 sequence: CASSPEVDNSPLHF. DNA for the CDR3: TGTGCCAGCTCACCAGAGGTAGATAATTCACCCCTCCACTTT. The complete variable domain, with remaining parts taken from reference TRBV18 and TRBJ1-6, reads NAGVMQNPRHLVRRRGQEARLRCSPMKGHSHVYWYRQLPEEGLKFMVYLQKENIIDESGMPKERFSAEFPKEGPSILRIQQVVRGDSAAYFCASSPEVDNSPLHFGNGTRLTVT.

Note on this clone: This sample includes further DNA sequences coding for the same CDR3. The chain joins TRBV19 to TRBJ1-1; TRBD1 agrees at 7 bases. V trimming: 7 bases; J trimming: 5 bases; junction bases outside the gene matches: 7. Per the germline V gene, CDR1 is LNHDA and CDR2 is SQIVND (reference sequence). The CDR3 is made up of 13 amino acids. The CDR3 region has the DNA TGTGCCAGTAAAGACAGGGTGGGTACTGAAGCTTTCTTT. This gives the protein CASKDRVGTEAFF. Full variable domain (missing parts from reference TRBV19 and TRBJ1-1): DGGITQSPKYLFRKEGQNVTLSCEQNLNHDAMYWYRQDPGQGLRLIYYSQIVNDFQKGDIAEGYSVSREKKESFPLTVTSAQKNPTAFYLCASKDRVGTEAFFGQGTRLTVV.

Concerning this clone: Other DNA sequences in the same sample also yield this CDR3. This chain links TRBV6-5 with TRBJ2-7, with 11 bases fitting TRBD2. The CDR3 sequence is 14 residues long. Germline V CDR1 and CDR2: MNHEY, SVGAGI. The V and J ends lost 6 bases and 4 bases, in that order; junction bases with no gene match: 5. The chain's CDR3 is CASSRTSGSYEQYF. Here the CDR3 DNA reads TGTGCCAGCAGCCGCACTAGCGGGAGTTACGAGCAGTACTTC.

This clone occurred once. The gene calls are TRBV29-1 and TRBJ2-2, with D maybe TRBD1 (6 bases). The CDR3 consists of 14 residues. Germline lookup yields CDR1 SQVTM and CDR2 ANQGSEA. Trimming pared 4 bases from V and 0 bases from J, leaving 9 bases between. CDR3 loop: CSVAKGANTGELFF. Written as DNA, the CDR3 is TGCAGCGTTGCGAAGGGGGCGAACACCGGGGAGCTGTTTTTT.

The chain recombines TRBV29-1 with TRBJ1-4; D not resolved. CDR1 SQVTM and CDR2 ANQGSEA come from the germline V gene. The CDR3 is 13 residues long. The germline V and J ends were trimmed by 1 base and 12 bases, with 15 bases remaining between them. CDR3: CSVEGGSGRELFF. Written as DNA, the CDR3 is TGCAGCGTTGAAGGGGGTTCGGGGAGGGAACTGTTTTTT. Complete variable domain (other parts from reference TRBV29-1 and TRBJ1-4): SAVISQKPSRDICQRGTSLTIQCQVDSQVTMMFWYRQQPGQSLTLIATANQGSEATYESGFVIDKFPISRPNLTFSTLTVSNMSPEDSSIYLCSVEGGSGRELFFGSGTQLSVL.

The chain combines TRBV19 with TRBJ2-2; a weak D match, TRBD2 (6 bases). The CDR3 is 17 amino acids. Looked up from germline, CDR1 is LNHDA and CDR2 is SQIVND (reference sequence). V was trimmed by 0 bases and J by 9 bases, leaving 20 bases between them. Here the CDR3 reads CASSIDGDGGSSRELFF. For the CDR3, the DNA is TGTGCCAGTAGTATAGACGGGGACGGAGGGAGCTCCCGGGAGCTGTTTTTT.

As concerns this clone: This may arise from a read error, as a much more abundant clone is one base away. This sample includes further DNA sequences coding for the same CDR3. The chain's CDR3 is CAWRRNTEAFF. CDR3 nucleotides: TGTGCCTGGAGGAGGAACACTGAAGCTTTCTTT. The chain uses TRBV30 and TRBJ1-1, with D unresolved. This CDR3 has 11 residues. V lost 3 bases and J lost 1, with 3 bases in between. Per germline, CDR1 GTSNPN and CDR2 SVGIG (reference sequence).

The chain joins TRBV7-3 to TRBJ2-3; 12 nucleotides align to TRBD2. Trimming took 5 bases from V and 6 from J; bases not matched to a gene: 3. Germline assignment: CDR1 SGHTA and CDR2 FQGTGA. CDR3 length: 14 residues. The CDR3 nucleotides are TGTGCCAGCAGCCCGACTAGCGGGAGTGATACGCAGTATTTT. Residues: CASSPTSGSDTQYF.

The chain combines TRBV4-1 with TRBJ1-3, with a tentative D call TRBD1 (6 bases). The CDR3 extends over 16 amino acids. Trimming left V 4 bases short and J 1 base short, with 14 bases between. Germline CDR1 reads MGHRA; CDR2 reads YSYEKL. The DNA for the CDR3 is TGCGCCAGCAGCCTAACCAGGACAGTTTCTGGAAACACCATATATTTT. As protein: CASSLTRTVSGNTIYF.

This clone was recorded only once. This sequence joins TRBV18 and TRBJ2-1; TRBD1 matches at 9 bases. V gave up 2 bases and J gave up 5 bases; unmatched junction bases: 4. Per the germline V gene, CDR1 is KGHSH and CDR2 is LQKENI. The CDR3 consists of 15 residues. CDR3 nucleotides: TGTGCCAGCTCACCATTGACAGGGGGAGACAATGAGCAGTTCTTC. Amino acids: CASSPLTGGDNEQFF.

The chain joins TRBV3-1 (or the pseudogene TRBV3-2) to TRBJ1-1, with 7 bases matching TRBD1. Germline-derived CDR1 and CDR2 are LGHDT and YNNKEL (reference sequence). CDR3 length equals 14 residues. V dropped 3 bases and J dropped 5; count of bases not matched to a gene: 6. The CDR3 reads CASSQEARGTEAFF. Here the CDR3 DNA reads TGTGCCAGCAGCCAGGAGGCCAGGGGGACTGAAGCTTTCTTT.

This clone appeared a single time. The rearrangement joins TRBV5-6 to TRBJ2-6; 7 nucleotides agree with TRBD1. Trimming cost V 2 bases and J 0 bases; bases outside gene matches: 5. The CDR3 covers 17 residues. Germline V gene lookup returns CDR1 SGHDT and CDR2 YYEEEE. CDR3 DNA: TGTGCCAGCAGCTTTGGGACAGTCCTCTCTGGGGCCAACGTCCTGACTTTC. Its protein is CASSFGTVLSGANVLTF.

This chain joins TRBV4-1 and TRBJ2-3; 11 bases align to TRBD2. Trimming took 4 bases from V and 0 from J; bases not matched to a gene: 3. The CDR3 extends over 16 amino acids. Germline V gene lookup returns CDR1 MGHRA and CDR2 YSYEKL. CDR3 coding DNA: TGCGCCAGCAGCCGTAGCGGGAGGGGAAGCACAGATACGCAGTATTTT. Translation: CASSRSGRGSTDTQYF.

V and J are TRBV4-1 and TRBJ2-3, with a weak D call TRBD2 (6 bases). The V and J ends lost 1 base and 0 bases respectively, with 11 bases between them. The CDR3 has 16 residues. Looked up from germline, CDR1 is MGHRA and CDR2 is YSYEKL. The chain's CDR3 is CASSQGSGDSTDTQYF. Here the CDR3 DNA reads TGCGCCAGCAGCCAAGGATCGGGGGATAGCACAGATACGCAGTATTTT.

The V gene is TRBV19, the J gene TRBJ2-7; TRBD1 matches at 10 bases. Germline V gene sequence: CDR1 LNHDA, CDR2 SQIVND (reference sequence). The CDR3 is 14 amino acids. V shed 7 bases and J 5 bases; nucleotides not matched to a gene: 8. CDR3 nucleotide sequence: TGTGCCAGTACCATTGGGACAGGGGTTGACGAGCAGTACTTC. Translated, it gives CASTIGTGVDEQYF.

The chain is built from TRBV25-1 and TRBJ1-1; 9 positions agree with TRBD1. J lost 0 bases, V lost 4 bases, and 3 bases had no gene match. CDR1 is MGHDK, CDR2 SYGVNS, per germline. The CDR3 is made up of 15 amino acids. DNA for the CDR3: TGTGCCAGCAGTGCGGACAGGGGCATGAACACTGAAGCTTTCTTT. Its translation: CASSADRGMNTEAFF.

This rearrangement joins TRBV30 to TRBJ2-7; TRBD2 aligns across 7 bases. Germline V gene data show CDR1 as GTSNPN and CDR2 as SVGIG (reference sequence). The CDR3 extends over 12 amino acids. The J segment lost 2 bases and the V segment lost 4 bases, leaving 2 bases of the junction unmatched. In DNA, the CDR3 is TGTGCCTGGAATCGGGGGGCCTACGAGCAGTACTTC. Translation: CAWNRGAYEQYF.

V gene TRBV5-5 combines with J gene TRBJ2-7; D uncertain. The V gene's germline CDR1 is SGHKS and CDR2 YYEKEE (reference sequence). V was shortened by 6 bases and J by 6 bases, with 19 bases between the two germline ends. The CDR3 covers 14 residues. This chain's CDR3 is CASTALWSDPEQYF. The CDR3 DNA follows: TGTGCCAGCACCGCCCTTTGGAGCGATCCCGAGCAGTACTTC.

In DNA form, the CDR3 reads TGTGCCAGCAGCGTACGGACAGTCTATGGCTACACCTTC. Translation gives CASSVRTVYGYTF. This chain joins TRBV5-6 and TRBJ1-2; weak D call: TRBD1 (6 bases). The CDR3 is 13 residues long. From germline, CDR1 is SGHDT and CDR2 YYEEEE. Between the trimmed V and J ends, which lost 4 bases and 4 bases, there was a span of 11 bases.

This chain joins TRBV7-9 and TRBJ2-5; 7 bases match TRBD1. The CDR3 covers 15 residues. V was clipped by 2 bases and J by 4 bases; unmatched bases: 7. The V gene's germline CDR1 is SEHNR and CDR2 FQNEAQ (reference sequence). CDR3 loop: CASSLSRQGVETQYF. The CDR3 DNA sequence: TGTGCCAGCAGCTTAAGTCGGCAGGGGGTAGAGACCCAGTACTTC.

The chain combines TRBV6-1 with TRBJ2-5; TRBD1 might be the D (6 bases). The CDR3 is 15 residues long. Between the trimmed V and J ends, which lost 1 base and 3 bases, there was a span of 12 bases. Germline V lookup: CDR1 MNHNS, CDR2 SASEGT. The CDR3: CASSEVGRGKETQYF. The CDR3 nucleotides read TGTGCCAGCAGTGAAGTGGGCAGGGGCAAAGAGACCCAGTACTTC.

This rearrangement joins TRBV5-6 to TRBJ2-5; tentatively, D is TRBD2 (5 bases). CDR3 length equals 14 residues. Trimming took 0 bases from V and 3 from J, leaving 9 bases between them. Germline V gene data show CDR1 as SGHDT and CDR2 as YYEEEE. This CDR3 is CASSLETGKETQYF. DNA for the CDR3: TGTGCCAGCAGCTTGGAGACGGGGAAAGAGACCCAGTACTTC.

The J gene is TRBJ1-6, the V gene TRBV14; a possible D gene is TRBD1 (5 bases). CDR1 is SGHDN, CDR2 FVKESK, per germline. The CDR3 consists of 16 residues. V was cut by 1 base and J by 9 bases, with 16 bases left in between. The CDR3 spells CASSQAPDRTSSPLHF. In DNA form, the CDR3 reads TGTGCCAGCAGCCAAGCTCCCGACAGAACGAGTTCACCCCTCCACTTT.

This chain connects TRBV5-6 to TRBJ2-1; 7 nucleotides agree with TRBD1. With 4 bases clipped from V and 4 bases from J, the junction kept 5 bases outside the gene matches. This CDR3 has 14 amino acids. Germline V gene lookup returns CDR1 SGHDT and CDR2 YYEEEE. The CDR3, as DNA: TGTGCCAGCAGCATGGGGACAGCTTACAATGAGCAGTTCTTC. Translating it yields CASSMGTAYNEQFF.

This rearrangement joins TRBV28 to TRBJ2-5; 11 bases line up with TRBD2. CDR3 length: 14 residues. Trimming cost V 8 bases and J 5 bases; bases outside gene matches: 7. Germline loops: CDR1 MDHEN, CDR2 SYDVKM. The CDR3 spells CASLPGLAVETQYF. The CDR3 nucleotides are TGTGCCAGCCTACCGGGACTAGCGGTTGAGACCCAGTACTTC.

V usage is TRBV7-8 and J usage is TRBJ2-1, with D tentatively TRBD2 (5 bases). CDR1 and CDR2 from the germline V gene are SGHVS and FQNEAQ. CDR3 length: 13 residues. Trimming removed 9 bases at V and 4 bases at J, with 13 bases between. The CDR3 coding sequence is TGTGCCAGTGGGGTTAGCGAGTACAATGAGCAGTTCTTC. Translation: CASGVSEYNEQFF.